Each of the 32 T cell receptor beta chains below was sequenced from the same sample in a study of patients and donors after allogeneic stem cell transplantation. TCRdb reprocessed the RT-PCR reads via MiXCR and lists one record per CDR3 protein. The sample consists of hundreds of thousands of distinct CDR3 sequences, 16% of them appearing once. Sequenced: blood, either unsorted or a sorted T cell fraction (not recorded which). The source is a human donor who was either an allogeneic HSCT recipient or a stem cell or donor lymphocyte infusion donor (not recorded which). It is not recorded whose cells these are; they may come from a transplant donor.

This clonotype appeared a few times. The chain joins TRBV7-9 to TRBJ1-1; TRBD1 is a possible D gene (6 bases). V was cut by 4 bases and J by 5 bases, with 17 bases left in between. The germline V gene encodes CDR1 SEHNR and CDR2 FQNEAQ (reference sequence). There are 15 residues in the CDR3. Here the CDR3 reads CASSSYRVGGTEAFF. DNA of the CDR3: TGTGCCAGCAGCTCCTACAGGGTCGGTGGAACTGAAGCTTTCTTT.

The chain uses TRBV20-1 and TRBJ2-2; 12 nucleotides agree with TRBD2. V shed 0 bases and J 0 bases; nucleotides not matched to a gene: 14. This CDR3 contains 21 residues. The germline V gene has CDR1 DFQATT and CDR2 SNEGSKA (reference sequence). Written as DNA, the CDR3 is TGCAGTGCTAGAGACCCACTAGCTAGCGGGGGGGCGATTTCGAACACCGGGGAGCTGTTTTTT. It translates to CSARDPLASGGAISNTGELFF.

This chain uses TRBV9 with TRBJ1-1; 12 nucleotides line up with TRBD1. Germline assignment: CDR1 SGDLS and CDR2 YYNGEE. V lost 0 bases and J lost 10; bases outside the gene matches: 4. The CDR3 runs 14 residues. CDR3: CASSVGGQGAGAFF. The CDR3 coding sequence is TGTGCCAGCAGCGTAGGGGGACAGGGGGCTGGAGCTTTCTTT. The complete variable domain, with remaining parts taken from reference TRBV9 and TRBJ1-1, reads DSGVTQTPKHLITATGQRVTLRCSPRSGDLSVYWYQQSLDQGLQFLIQYYNGEERAKGNILERFSAQQFPDLHSELNLSSLELGDSALYFCASSVGGQGAGAFFGQGTRLTVV.

This clonotype was found a few times. The chain is built from TRBV6-1 and TRBJ1-2, with TRBD1 identical over 7 bases. V lost 7 bases and J lost 2; bases outside the gene matches: 7. The CDR3 is made up of 14 amino acids. Germline V gene sequence: CDR1 MNHNS, CDR2 SASEGT. In DNA, the CDR3 is TGTGCCAGCAACACCGGGGACAGAAACTATGGCTACACCTTC. Amino acid sequence: CASNTGDRNYGYTF.

V and J are TRBV12-2 and TRBJ2-3; TRBD1, the D gene given by the table, was not confirmed from the DNA. TRBV12-2 is described as a pseudogene. This CDR3 is built from 17 residues. In DNA form, the CDR3 reads TGTGCAAGTCGCTTAGCCCCGACAGGGCGCAGCACAGATACGCAGTATTTT. This sequence encodes CASRLAPTGRSTDTQYF.

The chain is built from TRBV29-1 and TRBJ1-3; 8 positions match TRBD1. J lost 2 bases, V lost 4 bases, and 4 bases had no gene match. The CDR3 contains 14 residues. The V gene's germline CDR1 is SQVTM and CDR2 ANQGSEA. The CDR3 DNA is TGCAGCGTTGGGACAGGGAGCACTGGAAACACCATATATTTT. It yields the protein CSVGTGSTGNTIYF.

The rearrangement links TRBV5-1 to TRBJ1-1; D perhaps matches TRBD1 (6 bases). Trimming shortened V by 0 bases and J by 1 base, and 16 bases separated the two germline ends. From germline, CDR1 is SGHRS and CDR2 YFSETQ. The CDR3 sequence is 17 residues long. This CDR3 is CASSLAVGAVGNTEAFF. As DNA, the CDR3 is TGCGCCAGCAGCTTGGCCGTGGGGGCGGTAGGGAACACTGAAGCTTTCTTT.

This clonotype was detected a few times. The chain is built from TRBV20-1 and TRBJ2-7; D ambiguous. V lost 3 bases, J lost 6 bases, and 15 bases lay in between. Germline CDR1 is DFQATT and CDR2 is SNEGSKA (reference sequence). CDR3 length: 13 amino acids. The CDR3 bases are TGCAGTGCTAGGGTCCCCTCGTTGGGCGAGCAGTACTTC. This codes for CSARVPSLGEQYF.

This clonotype was observed a handful of times. The V and J genes are TRBV19 and TRBJ1-1, with 12 bases aligning to TRBD1. V lost 8 bases and J lost 4; bases outside the gene matches: 14. CDR1 is LNHDA and CDR2 is SQIVND in the germline V gene (reference sequence). The CDR3 loop spans 17 amino acids. Here the CDR3 reads CASAEPGQGAKTTEAFF. For the CDR3, the DNA is TGTGCCAGTGCAGAACCGGGACAGGGGGCGAAGACCACTGAAGCTTTCTTT.

The chain has TRBV18 and TRBJ2-2, with D hard to call. There are 13 residues in the CDR3. Deletions cut 2 bases from V and 3 bases from J, with 4 bases between. Germline-derived CDR1 and CDR2 are KGHSH and LQKENI. CDR3 region: CASSPTHTGELFF. The CDR3 bases are TGTGCCAGCTCACCAACACACACCGGGGAGCTGTTTTTT. The entire variable domain, with the rest obtained from reference TRBV18 and TRBJ2-2, is as follows: NAGVMQNPRHLVRRRGQEARLRCSPMKGHSHVYWYRQLPEEGLKFMVYLQKENIIDESGMPKERFSAEFPKEGPSILRIQQVVRGDSAAYFCASSPTHTGELFFGEGSRLTVL.

This clonotype showed up just a few times. The chain carries TRBV2 and TRBJ2-7; 12 bases are a match to TRBD2. Germline lookup yields CDR1 SNHLY and CDR2 FYNNEI. The CDR3 covers 14 residues. V dropped 5 bases and J dropped 4; count of bases not matched to a gene: 3. CDR3 sequence: CASSLAGGVYEQYF. The DNA for the CDR3 is TGTGCCAGCAGTCTAGCGGGAGGGGTATACGAGCAGTACTTC.

This clonotype was counted a few times. J is TRBJ2-3 and V is TRBV20-1, with 9 positions matching TRBD2. The ends lost 2 bases at V and 3 bases at J; junction bases unmatched: 15. Germline-derived CDR1 and CDR2 are DFQATT and SNEGSKA (reference sequence). The CDR3 is made up of 18 amino acids. In nucleotides, the CDR3 is TGCAGTGCTAGACATTGGCCAGCGGGGGGCCCCAGGACAGATACGCAGTATTTT. This translates into CSARHWPAGGPRTDTQYF.

The chain uses TRBV2 and TRBJ2-7, with 8 bases identical to TRBD2. V gave up 7 bases and J gave up 1 base; unmatched junction bases: 9. The CDR3 is made up of 15 amino acids. Germline values: CDR1 SNHLY, CDR2 FYNNEI. The CDR3 bases are TGTGCCAGCAATTACCTAGCGGGTGGGTCCTACGAGCAGTACTTC. Protein: CASNYLAGGSYEQYF.

The chain is built from TRBV7-8 and TRBJ1-1; D is unclear. This CDR3 is 17 amino acids long. With 1 base removed from V and 1 base from J, the gap between germline ends came to 16 bases. The germline V gene has CDR1 SGHVS and CDR2 FQNEAQ. The CDR3 sequence: CASSLDFLIAWNTEAFF. The CDR3 DNA follows: TGTGCCAGCAGCTTAGATTTCTTGATAGCGTGGAACACTGAAGCTTTCTTT.

The chain combines TRBV11-2 with TRBJ1-1; tentatively, D is TRBD1 (6 bases). Per germline, CDR1 SGHAT and CDR2 FQNNGV. This CDR3 contains 15 residues. The V end was cut by 1 base, the J end by 11 bases, with 20 bases between. CDR3 nucleotide sequence: TGTGCCAGCAGCTTAGTACTAACAGGGAATTGGAAGGCTTTCTTT. The encoded protein is CASSLVLTGNWKAFF. Combining the CDR3 with reference TRBV11-2 and TRBJ1-1 gives the whole variable domain EAGVAQSPRYKIIEKRQSVAFWCNPISGHATLYWYQQILGQGPKLLIQFQNNGVVDDSQLPKDRFSAERLKGVDSTLKIQPAKLEDSAVYLCASSLVLTGNWKAFFGQGTRLTVV.

This clonotype was seen more than once but under ten times. DNA for the CDR3: TGTGCCAGCAGTGAAGGGACTAGCGGGGGCGAGCAGTACTTC. Encoded protein: CASSEGTSGGEQYF. The rearrangement joins TRBV2 to TRBJ2-7; TRBD2 aligns across 13 bases. The length of the CDR3 is 14 residues. Trimming removed 1 base from V and 6 bases from J; junction bases left unmatched: 0. Germline lookup yields CDR1 SNHLY and CDR2 FYNNEI.

This clonotype has a handful of counts. The V gene is TRBV20-1, the J gene TRBJ2-1; TRBD2 matches at 9 bases. The junction had 7 bases not matched to a gene; V was cut back by 0 bases and J by 7 bases. CDR3 length: 15 residues. Germline values: CDR1 DFQATT, CDR2 SNEGSKA (reference sequence). The CDR3 nucleotides are TGCAGTGCTAGAGATCTGGCGGGAGGGCGAAATGAGCAGTTCTTC. Translated: CSARDLAGGRNEQFF.

Only a few counts were recorded for this clonotype. This chain links TRBV30 with TRBJ2-1; D is unresolved. V was pared by 2 bases and J by 8 bases, with 7 bases between. The CDR3 is 11 amino acids. Germline V gives CDR1 GTSNPN, CDR2 SVGIG (reference sequence). CDR3 coding DNA: TGTGCCTGGAGTATTGAGGATGAGCAGTTCTTC. Translating it yields CAWSIEDEQFF. The entire variable domain, with the rest obtained from reference TRBV30 and TRBJ2-1, is as follows: SQTIHQWPATLVQPVGSPLSLECTVEGTSNPNLYWYRQAAGRGLQLLFYSVGIGQISSEVPQNLSASRPQDRQFILSSKKLLLSDSGFYLCAWSIEDEQFFGPGTRLTVL.

Only a few counts were recorded for this clonotype. This chain uses TRBV5-1 with TRBJ2-7; D uncertain. Trimming removed 6 bases from V and 2 bases from J, with 15 bases in between. Germline V gene lookup returns CDR1 SGHRS and CDR2 YFSETQ. The CDR3 runs to 14 residues. CDR3: CASMGPQRPYEQYF. The CDR3 DNA follows: TGCGCCAGCATGGGTCCCCAAAGGCCCTACGAGCAGTACTTC. Full variable domain (rest looked up from reference TRBV5-1 and TRBJ2-7): KAGVTQTPRYLIKTRGQQVTLSCSPISGHRSVSWYQQTPGQGLQFLFEYFSETQRNKGNFPGRFSGRQFSNSRSEMNVSTLELGDSALYLCASMGPQRPYEQYFGPGTRLTVT.

This clonotype was observed many times. The genes are TRBV9 and TRBJ1-5; TRBD1 matches at 7 bases. CDR1 and CDR2 from the germline V gene are SGDLS and YYNGEE. With V trimmed by 0 bases and J by 4 bases, 4 bases remained unmatched. This CDR3 comprises 15 residues. The CDR3 reads CASSVGQGGNQPQHF. Written as DNA, the CDR3 is TGTGCCAGCAGCGTAGGGCAGGGGGGAAATCAGCCCCAGCATTTT.

V usage is TRBV4-1 and J usage is TRBJ1-1; 9 bases match TRBD1. The CDR3 loop spans 12 amino acids. CDR1 MGHRA and CDR2 YSYEKL come from the germline V gene. Germline trimming cut 4 bases from V and 11 bases from J; bases unmatched to any gene: 5. DNA of the CDR3: TGCGCCAGCAGCCCTACAGGGGGCAGTGCTTTCTTT. The encoded protein is CASSPTGGSAFF.

The genes are TRBV9 and TRBJ1-1; D call uncertain. Trimming removed 0 bases from V and 2 bases from J, with 11 bases in between. CDR3 length: 15 amino acids. Germline loops: CDR1 SGDLS, CDR2 YYNGEE. The CDR3, as DNA: TGTGCCAGCAGCGTAGGTGGCGTGGGAAACACTGAAGCTTTCTTT. Translating it yields CASSVGGVGNTEAFF. Full variable domain (missing parts from reference TRBV9 and TRBJ1-1): DSGVTQTPKHLITATGQRVTLRCSPRSGDLSVYWYQQSLDQGLQFLIQYYNGEERAKGNILERFSAQQFPDLHSELNLSSLELGDSALYFCASSVGGVGNTEAFFGQGTRLTVV.

The CDR3 DNA sequence: TGTGCCAGCTCACCCACCATGGACCTAGGACTTGGCTACACCTTC. This codes for CASSPTMDLGLGYTF. The rearrangement uses TRBV18 and TRBJ1-2; D unresolved. V lost 3 bases and J lost 7, with 18 bases in between. Germline-derived CDR1 and CDR2 are KGHSH and LQKENI. The CDR3 spans 15 residues. Variable domain in full (rest from reference TRBV18 and TRBJ1-2): NAGVMQNPRHLVRRRGQEARLRCSPMKGHSHVYWYRQLPEEGLKFMVYLQKENIIDESGMPKERFSAEFPKEGPSILRIQQVVRGDSAAYFCASSPTMDLGLGYTFGSGTRLTVV.

The chain carries TRBV12-3 or TRBV12-4 and TRBJ2-7; 9 bases map to TRBD1. The length of the CDR3 is 16 residues. Trimming cost V 5 bases and J 6 bases; bases outside gene matches: 14. The CDR3 spells CASSPTSGTGLGEQYF. The CDR3 nucleotides read TGTGCCAGCAGTCCAACCTCCGGGACAGGGTTAGGCGAGCAGTACTTC.

The chain is built from TRBV5-5 and TRBJ2-3; TRBD1 matches at 7 bases. CDR3 length equals 13 residues. Losses at the gene ends were 5 bases for V and 2 bases for J; bases not matched to a gene: 2. Germline values: CDR1 SGHKS, CDR2 YYEKEE (reference sequence). CDR3 coding DNA: TGTGCCAGCAGGGGGACAGCCACAGATACGCAGTATTTT. Its protein product is CASRGTATDTQYF.

This clonotype was found a few times. This sequence joins TRBV4-3 and TRBJ2-1; 10 bases line up with TRBD2. V lost 0 bases and J lost 2; bases outside the gene matches: 10. This CDR3 spans 19 amino acids. From germline, CDR1 is LGHNA and CDR2 YSLEER. The CDR3 nucleotides are TGCGCCAGCAGCCAAGACGGAGCGGGGGGGCGTCCCCCCTACAATGAGCAGTTCTTC. The encoded protein is CASSQDGAGGRPPYNEQFF.

CDR3 DNA sequence: TGTGCCAGTAGTCCCGACGGCCGGCCCTACGAGCAGTACTTC. Translated: CASSPDGRPYEQYF. The chain recombines TRBV19 with TRBJ2-7; D is undetermined. V dropped 5 bases and J dropped 2 bases, with 13 bases sitting between them. The CDR3 runs to 14 residues. Germline V gives CDR1 LNHDA, CDR2 SQIVND (reference sequence).

J is TRBJ1-2 and V is TRBV30; the D gene is possibly TRBD1 (5 bases). Per germline, CDR1 GTSNPN and CDR2 SVGIG (reference sequence). There are 14 residues in the CDR3. The germline V and J ends were trimmed by 4 bases and 2 bases, with 14 bases remaining between them. The CDR3 reads CAWTLPSGNYGYTF. In DNA, the CDR3 is TGTGCCTGGACCTTACCCTCAGGGAACTATGGCTACACCTTC.

J is TRBJ1-2 and V is TRBV20-1; no firm D call. Germline assignment: CDR1 DFQATT and CDR2 SNEGSKA (reference sequence). V lost 0 bases and J 1 base, leaving 6 bases between the germline ends. This CDR3 is 13 amino acids long. The CDR3 is CSARDGDNYGYTF. CDR3 nucleotide sequence: TGCAGTGCTAGAGATGGCGATAACTATGGCTACACCTTC.

The chain is built from TRBV4-1 and TRBJ1-6; D ambiguous. Deletions cut 0 bases from V and 7 bases from J, with 22 bases between. The CDR3 is made up of 19 amino acids. Germline CDR1 is MGHRA and CDR2 is YSYEKL. For the CDR3, the DNA is TGCGCCAGCAGCCAAGATCACTTAGGATTGAACGGACGGAATTCACCCCTCCACTTT. The encoded protein is CASSQDHLGLNGRNSPLHF.

This clonotype was detected only a few times. The chain links TRBV12-3 or TRBV12-4 to TRBJ2-1; 14 nucleotides line up with TRBD2. V lost 4 bases, J lost 10 bases, and 3 bases stayed unmatched. This CDR3 is built from 14 residues. The CDR3 sequence is CASSSGLAGGEQFF. CDR3 nucleotides: TGTGCCAGCAGTTCAGGACTAGCGGGGGGAGAGCAGTTCTTC.

The genes are TRBV9 and TRBJ2-7, with D perhaps TRBD2 (6 bases). Trimming pared 0 bases from V and 5 bases from J, leaving 12 bases between. Germline-derived CDR1 and CDR2 are SGDLS and YYNGEE. CDR3 length: 14 amino acids. The CDR3: CASSVGAEGHEQYF. The CDR3, as DNA: TGTGCCAGCAGCGTAGGGGCGGAGGGGCACGAGCAGTACTTC.